This T cell receptor beta chain stems from a study of T-cell reconstitution after alpha-beta-depleted transplantation in children. The V end lost 0 bases, the J end lost 1 base, and 10 bases lay between the germline ends. Per the germline V gene, CDR1 is DFQATT and CDR2 is SNEGSKA (reference sequence). The CDR3 length is 15 residues. During its preparation, the TCRbeta library received unique molecular identifiers. Via MiXCR, TCRdb re-called the PCR reads, giving one row per CDR3 protein. The top ten hold roughly 30% of the sample, which has about 980,000 distinct CDR3 sequences, roughly 29% seen once. About this clonotype itself: Its antigen is not identified.

General study results and limits: Newly produced T cells mostly accounted for T-cell counts and diversity one year post-transplant.

The TCR sequence derives from a boy less than two years old who had a stem cell transplant for SCID, so the T cells may come from the graft donor. This chain uses TRBV20-1 with TRBJ1-5, with D unclear. The specimen comprised PBMCs, mostly from graft donor cells, sampled 360 days after TCRalphabeta/CD19-depleted stem cell transplant. CDR3: CSARDLTGSNQPQHF. In DNA form, the CDR3 reads TGCAGTGCTAGAGACCTAACCGGAAGCAATCAGCCCCAGCATTTT.